This passage covers 6 T cell receptor beta chains from one sample sequenced in a study of blood T cell repertoires in COVID-19 (TCRdb year 2020). To prepare the library, the immunoSEQ multiplex PCR assay was applied. As stored in TCRdb, this immuneACCESS dataset retains in-frame rearrangements with V and J assigned. A fraction of the clones does not appear; measured against another copy, unresolved V genes explain less than half of the discrepancy, and the remainder lacks a known reason. The sample table lists a few hundred thousand clones, 84% of them with a count of one. In total, the top ten clones hold around 3.9% of the sample. The specimen was PBMCs or T cells enriched from blood (not recorded which). Every receptor here comes from a man aged 25-45 years with acute COVID-19.

The chain combines TRBV2 with TRBJ1-1; no clear D gene. Trimming left V 7 bases short and J 4 bases short, with 16 bases between. Germline V gene lookup returns CDR1 SNHLY and CDR2 FYNNEI. This CDR3 has 14 residues. The CDR3 sequence: CASTTIMEGTEAFF. The CDR3 nucleotides read TGTGCCAGCACGACCATCATGGAGGGCACTGAAGCTTTCTTT.

The chain recombines TRBV10-2 with TRBJ1-5; D not resolved. The CDR3 runs 14 residues. Germline loops: CDR1 WSHSY, CDR2 SAAADI. The ends were cut back, 0 bases at V and 5 bases at J, with 8 bases in the middle. The DNA of the CDR3 is TGCGCCAGCAGTGAGTCGGCAGAGGATCAGCCCCAGCATTTT. Translated, it gives CASSESAEDQPQHF.

The rearrangement links TRBV6-5 to TRBJ1-6; D is perhaps TRBD1 (6 bases). The V and J ends lost 8 bases and 5 bases respectively, with 13 bases between them. The CDR3 contains 14 residues. Germline lookup yields CDR1 MNHEY and CDR2 SVGAGI. The CDR3 region is CASCRDKHNSPLHF. Written as DNA, the CDR3 is TGTGCCAGCTGCCGGGACAAACATAATTCACCCCTCCACTTT.

The chain recombines TRBV19 with TRBJ1-5; 7 nucleotides agree with TRBD1. Trimming at V came to 6 bases and at J to 3 bases, leaving 2 bases not matched to a gene. Germline V gives CDR1 LNHDA, CDR2 SQIVND (reference sequence). The CDR3 runs 13 residues. DNA for the CDR3: TGTGCCAGTAGAACAGGGGACAATCAGCCCCAGCATTTT. This gives the protein CASRTGDNQPQHF. Complete variable domain (other parts from reference TRBV19 and TRBJ1-5): DGGITQSPKYLFRKEGQNVTLSCEQNLNHDAMYWYRQDPGQGLRLIYYSQIVNDFQKGDIAEGYSVSREKKESFPLTVTSAQKNPTAFYLCASRTGDNQPQHFGDGTRLSIL.

The chain has TRBV10-1 and TRBJ1-3; D is ambiguous. The CDR3 runs to 14 residues. Looked up from germline, CDR1 is WNHNN and CDR2 is SYGVQD (reference sequence). Trimming pared 4 bases from V and 0 bases from J, leaving 7 bases between. The CDR3: CASSVHSSGNTIYF. The CDR3 DNA reads TGCGCCAGCAGTGTGCACAGCTCTGGAAACACCATATATTTT.

The chain is built from TRBV5-1 and TRBJ2-1, with TRBD1 as a possible D gene (5 bases). Germline loops: CDR1 SGHRS, CDR2 YFSETQ. The CDR3 consists of 12 residues. V was shortened by 3 bases and J by 9 bases, with 10 bases between the two germline ends. The CDR3 region is CASSSSQGEQFF. The DNA of the CDR3 is TGCGCCAGCAGCTCCAGTCAGGGTGAGCAGTTCTTC.